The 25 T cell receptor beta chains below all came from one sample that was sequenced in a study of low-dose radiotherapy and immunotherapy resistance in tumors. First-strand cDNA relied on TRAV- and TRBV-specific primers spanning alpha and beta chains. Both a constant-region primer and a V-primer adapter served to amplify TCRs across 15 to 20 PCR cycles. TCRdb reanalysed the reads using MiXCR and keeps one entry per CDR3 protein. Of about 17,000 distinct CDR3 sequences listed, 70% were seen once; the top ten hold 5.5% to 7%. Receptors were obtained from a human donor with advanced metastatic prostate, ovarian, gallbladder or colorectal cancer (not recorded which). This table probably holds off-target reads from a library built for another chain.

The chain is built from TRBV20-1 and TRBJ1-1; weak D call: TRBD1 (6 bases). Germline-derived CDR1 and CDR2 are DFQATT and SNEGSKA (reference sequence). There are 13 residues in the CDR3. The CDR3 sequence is CNPMDSFNTEAFF. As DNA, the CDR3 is TGCAACCCAATGGACAGTTTTAACACTGAAGCTTTCTTT.

This chain's CDR3 is CASSQGGIGTSRMNTEAFF. The CDR3 DNA reads as TGTGCCAGCAGCCAAGGAGGAATAGGGACATCACGCATGAACACTGAAGCTTTCTTT. The chain joins TRBV14 to TRBJ1-1; possibly TRBD1 for D (6 bases). Germline-derived CDR1 and CDR2 are SGHDN and FVKESK. The CDR3 has 19 residues. V was pared by 1 base and J by 0 bases, with 21 bases between.

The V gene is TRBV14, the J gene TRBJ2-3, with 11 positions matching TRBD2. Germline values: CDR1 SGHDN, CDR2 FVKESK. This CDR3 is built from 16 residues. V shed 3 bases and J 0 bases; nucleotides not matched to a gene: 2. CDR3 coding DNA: TGTGCCAGCAGCCAGGGACTAGCGGCTAGCACAGATACGCAGTATTTT. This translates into CASSQGLAASTDTQYF.

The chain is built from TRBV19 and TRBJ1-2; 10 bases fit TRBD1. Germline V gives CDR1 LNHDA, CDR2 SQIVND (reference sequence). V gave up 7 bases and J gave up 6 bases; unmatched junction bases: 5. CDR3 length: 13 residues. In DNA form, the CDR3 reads TGTGCCAGTACCCCAGACAGGGGGCATGGCTACACCTTC. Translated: CASTPDRGHGYTF.

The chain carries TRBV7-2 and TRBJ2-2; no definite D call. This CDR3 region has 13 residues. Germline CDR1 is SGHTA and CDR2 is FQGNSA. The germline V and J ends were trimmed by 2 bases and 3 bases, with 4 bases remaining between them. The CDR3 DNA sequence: TGTGCCAGCAGCTTACTGGACACCGGGGAGCTGTTTTTT. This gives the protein CASSLLDTGELFF.

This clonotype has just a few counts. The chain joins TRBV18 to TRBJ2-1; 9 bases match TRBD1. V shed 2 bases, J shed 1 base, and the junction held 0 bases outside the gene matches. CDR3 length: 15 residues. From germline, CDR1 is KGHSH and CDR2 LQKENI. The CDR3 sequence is CASSPDRGSYNEQFF. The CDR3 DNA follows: TGTGCCAGCTCACCAGACAGGGGGTCCTACAATGAGCAGTTCTTC.

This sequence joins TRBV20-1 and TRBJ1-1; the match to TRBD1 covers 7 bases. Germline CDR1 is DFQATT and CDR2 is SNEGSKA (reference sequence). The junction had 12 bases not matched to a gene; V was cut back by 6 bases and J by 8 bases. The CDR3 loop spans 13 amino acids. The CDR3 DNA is TGCAGTGCAAAACGGACAGGCGGGCTCGAAGCTTTCTTT. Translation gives CSAKRTGGLEAFF.

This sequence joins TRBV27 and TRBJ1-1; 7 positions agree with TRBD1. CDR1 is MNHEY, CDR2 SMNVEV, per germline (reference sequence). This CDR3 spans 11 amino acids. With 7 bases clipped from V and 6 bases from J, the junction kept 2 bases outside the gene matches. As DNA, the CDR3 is TGTGCCAGCAAGACAGGGCCTGAAGCTTTCTTT. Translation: CASKTGPEAFF.

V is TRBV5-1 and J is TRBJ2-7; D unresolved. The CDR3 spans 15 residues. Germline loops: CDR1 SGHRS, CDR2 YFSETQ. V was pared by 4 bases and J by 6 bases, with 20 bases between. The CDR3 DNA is TGCGCCAGCAGCGAGAGGACCGACCTGCCATTCGAGCAGTACTTC. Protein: CASSERTDLPFEQYF. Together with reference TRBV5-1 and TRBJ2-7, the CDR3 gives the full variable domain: KAGVTQTPRYLIKTRGQQVTLSCSPISGHRSVSWYQQTPGQGLQFLFEYFSETQRNKGNFPGRFSGRQFSNSRSEMNVSTLELGDSALYLCASSERTDLPFEQYFGPGTRLTVT.

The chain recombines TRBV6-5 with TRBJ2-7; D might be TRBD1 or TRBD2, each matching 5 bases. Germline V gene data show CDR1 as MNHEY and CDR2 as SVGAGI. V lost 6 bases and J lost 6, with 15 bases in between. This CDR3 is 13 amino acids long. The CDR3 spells CASRSQRGSEQYF. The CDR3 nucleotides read TGTGCCAGCAGGAGCCAGAGGGGTAGCGAGCAGTACTTC.

CDR3 region: CASSLGSVGQGYPPFF. The CDR3 DNA follows: TGCGCCAGCAGCTTGGGGAGCGTGGGACAGGGCTACCCGCCGTTCTTC. The gene calls are TRBV5-1 and TRBJ2-1; 9 bases fit TRBD1. CDR1 and CDR2 (germline): SGHRS, YFSETQ. J lost 15 bases, V lost 0 bases, and 16 bases had no gene match. There are 16 residues in the CDR3.

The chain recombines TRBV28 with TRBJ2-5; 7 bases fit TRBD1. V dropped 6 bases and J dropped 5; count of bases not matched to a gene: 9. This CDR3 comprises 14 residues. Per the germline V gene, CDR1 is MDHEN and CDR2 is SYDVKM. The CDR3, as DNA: TGTGCCAGCAGAGGGACAGCTCAGGGGGAGACCCAGTACTTC. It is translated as CASRGTAQGETQYF.

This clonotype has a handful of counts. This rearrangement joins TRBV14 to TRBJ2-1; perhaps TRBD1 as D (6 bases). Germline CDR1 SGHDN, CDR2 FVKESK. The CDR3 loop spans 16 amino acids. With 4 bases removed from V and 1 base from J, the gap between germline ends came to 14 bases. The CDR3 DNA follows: TGTGCCAGCAGCCCCCAGGGACAACTGTCCTACAATGAGCAGTTCTTC. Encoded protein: CASSPQGQLSYNEQFF.

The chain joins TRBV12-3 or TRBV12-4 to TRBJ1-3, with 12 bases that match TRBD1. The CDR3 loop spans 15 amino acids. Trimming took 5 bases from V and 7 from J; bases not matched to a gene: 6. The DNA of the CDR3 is TGTGCCAGCAGTCATGGGACAGGGGGCAAGAACACCATATATTTT. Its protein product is CASSHGTGGKNTIYF.

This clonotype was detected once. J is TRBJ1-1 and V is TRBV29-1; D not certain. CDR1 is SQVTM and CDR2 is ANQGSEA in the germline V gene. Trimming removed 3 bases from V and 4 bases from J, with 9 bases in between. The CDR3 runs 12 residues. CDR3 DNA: TGCAGCGTTGATAAGGGTCCCACTGAAGCTTTCTTT. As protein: CSVDKGPTEAFF.

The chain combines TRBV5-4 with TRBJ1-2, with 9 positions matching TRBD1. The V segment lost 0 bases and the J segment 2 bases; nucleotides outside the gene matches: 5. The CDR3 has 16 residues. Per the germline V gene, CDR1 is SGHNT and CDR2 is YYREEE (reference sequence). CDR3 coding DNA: TGTGCCAGCAGCTTGGTACAGGGGGCTCCCAACTATGGCTACACCTTC. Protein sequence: CASSLVQGAPNYGYTF.

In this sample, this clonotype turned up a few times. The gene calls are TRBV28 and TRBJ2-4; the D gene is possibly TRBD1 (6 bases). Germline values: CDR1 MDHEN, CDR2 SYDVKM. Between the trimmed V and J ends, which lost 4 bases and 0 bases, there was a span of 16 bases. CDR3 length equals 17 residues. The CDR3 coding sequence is TGTGCCAGCAGTTCTCGGACAGAGATTGTAGCCAAAAACATTCAGTACTTC. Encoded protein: CASSSRTEIVAKNIQYF.

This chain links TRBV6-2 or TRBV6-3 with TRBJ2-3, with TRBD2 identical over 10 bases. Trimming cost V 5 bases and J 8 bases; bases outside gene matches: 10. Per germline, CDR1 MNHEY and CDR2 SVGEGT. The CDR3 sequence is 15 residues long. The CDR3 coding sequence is TGTGCCAGCAGTGAAGATCCGGGACTAGCGTTTACGCAGTATTTT. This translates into CASSEDPGLAFTQYF.

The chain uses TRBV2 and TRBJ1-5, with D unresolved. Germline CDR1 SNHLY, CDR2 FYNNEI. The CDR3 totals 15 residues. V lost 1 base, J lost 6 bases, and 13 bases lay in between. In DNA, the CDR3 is TGTGCCAGCAGTGAAGTGGCGGCAGCTTCTCAGCCCCAGCATTTT. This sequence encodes CASSEVAAASQPQHF.

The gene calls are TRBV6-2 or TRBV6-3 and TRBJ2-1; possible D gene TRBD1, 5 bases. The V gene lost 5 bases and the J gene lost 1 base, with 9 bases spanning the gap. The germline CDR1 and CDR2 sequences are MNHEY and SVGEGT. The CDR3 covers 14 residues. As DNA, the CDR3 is TGTGCCAGCAGTGAACAGGTTTCCTACAATGAGCAGTTCTTC. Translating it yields CASSEQVSYNEQFF.

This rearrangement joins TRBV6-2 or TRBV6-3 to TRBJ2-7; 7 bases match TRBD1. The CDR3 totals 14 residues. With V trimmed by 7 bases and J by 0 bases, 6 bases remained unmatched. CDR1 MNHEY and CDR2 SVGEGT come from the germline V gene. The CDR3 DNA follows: TGTGCCAGCAAATATGGGGACAGCTCCTACGAGCAGTACTTC. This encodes CASKYGDSSYEQYF.

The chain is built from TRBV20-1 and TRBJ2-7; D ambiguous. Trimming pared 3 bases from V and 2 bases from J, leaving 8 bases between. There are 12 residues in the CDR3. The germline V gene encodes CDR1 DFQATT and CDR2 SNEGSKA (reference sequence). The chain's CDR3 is CSASRVPYEQYF. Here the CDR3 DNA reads TGCAGTGCTAGCCGGGTGCCCTACGAGCAGTACTTC.

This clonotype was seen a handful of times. CDR3 sequence reads: CSVEESALLETQYF. For the CDR3, the DNA is TGCAGCGTTGAAGAGTCTGCGCTCCTTGAGACCCAGTACTTC. J is TRBJ2-5 and V is TRBV29-1; no clear D. Trimming pared 0 bases from V and 5 bases from J, leaving 13 bases between. Germline-derived CDR1 and CDR2 are SQVTM and ANQGSEA. This CDR3 has 14 residues.

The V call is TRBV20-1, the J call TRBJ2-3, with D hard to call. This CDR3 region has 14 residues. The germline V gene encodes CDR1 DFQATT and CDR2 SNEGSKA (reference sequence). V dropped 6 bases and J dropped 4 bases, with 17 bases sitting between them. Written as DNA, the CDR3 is TGCAGTGCCCCTGGGCCCGTTTCATCAGATACGCAGTATTTT. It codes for CSAPGPVSSDTQYF.

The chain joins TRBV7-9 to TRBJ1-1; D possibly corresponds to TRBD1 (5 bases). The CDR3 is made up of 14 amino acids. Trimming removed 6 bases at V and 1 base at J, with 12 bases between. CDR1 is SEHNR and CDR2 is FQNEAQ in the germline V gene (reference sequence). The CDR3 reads CASRHDTGNTEAFF. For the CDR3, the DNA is TGTGCCAGCAGACACGATACAGGGAACACTGAAGCTTTCTTT. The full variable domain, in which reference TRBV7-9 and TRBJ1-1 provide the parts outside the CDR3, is DTGVSQNPRHKITKRGQNVTFRCDPISEHNRLYWYRQTLGQGPEFLTYFQNEAQLEKSRLLSDRFSAERPKGSFSTLEIQRTEQGDSAMYLCASRHDTGNTEAFFGQGTRLTVV.